A selection of T cell receptor beta chains follows, all from one sample in a study of cytomegalovirus exposure and HLA in healthy donors. Clones were sequenced by immunoSEQ multiplex PCR, and TCRdb holds only the in-frame ones, with some missing. In the table there are 200,000 to 250,000 clones, about 85% of which are singletons. The sample was PBMCs. Receptor source: a human donor in good health. The CDR3 runs from the conserved cysteine through the conserved F or W. D genes are given only for firm matches. Size is omitted from some rows. Given values are once, few, many or a class for expanded clones.

TRBJ2-6	TRBV4-2	-	-	TGTGCCAGCAGCCATAAGACAGGCTTCGGCTCTGGGGCCAACGTCCTGACTTTC	CASSHKTGFGSGANVLTF
TRBJ2-5	TRBV25-1	once	TRBD2	TGTGCCAGCAGTGTAGCGGGAGTACAAGAGACCCAGTACTTC	CASSVAGVQETQYF
TRBJ2-3	TRBV28	-	TRBD2	TGTGCCAGCAGTGCATATAGCGGGAGGGCCCCAGATACGCAGTATTTT	CASSAYSGRAPDTQYF
TRBJ1-2	TRBV5-1	-	-	TGCGCCAGCAGCTTGGGCCAGGGCACTAACTATGGCTACACCTTC	CASSLGQGTNYGYTF
TRBJ1-2	TRBV27	once	TRBD1	TGTGCCAGCAGATCATGGACAGGGGAAGGCTACACCTTC	CASRSWTGEGYTF
TRBJ2-7	TRBV4-3	few	TRBD2	TGCGCCAGCAGCCAAGAGGAAGTGGCGCCTAGCGGGAGGTACGAGCAGTACTTC	CASSQEEVAPSGRYEQYF
TRBJ2-3	TRBV2	-	TRBD1	TGTGCCAGCAAAGAGACAGGGGCCAGCACAGATACGCAGTATTTT	CASKETGASTDTQYF
TRBJ2-2	TRBV5-4	-	-	TGTGCCAGCAGCCCTAGTCCCGGGGAGCTGTTTTTT	CASSPSPGELFF
TRBJ1-1	TRBV11-2	-	-	TGTGCCAGCAGCTTGATGGTAGTCACCACTGAAGCTTTCTTT	CASSLMVVTTEAFF
TRBJ2-1	TRBV7-9	-	TRBD1	TGTGCCAGCAGCTTTGGACAGGGCTTAGGCTACAATGAGCAGTTCTTC	CASSFGQGLGYNEQFF
TRBJ1-2	TRBV10-3	-	-	TGTGCCATCAGAGGAAACCAGGTGGATGGCTACACCTTC	CAIRGNQVDGYTF
TRBJ1-5	TRBV9	-	TRBD1	TGTGCCAGCAGCTCAGTGGGACAGGGCTGTTGTCAGCCCCAGCATTTT	CASSSVGQGCCQPQHF
TRBJ2-7	TRBV9	-	TRBD2	TGTGCCAGCAGCGTAGCTCCCGGGGGGGCTTACTACGAGCAGTACTTC	CASSVAPGGAYYEQYF
TRBJ2-1	TRBV6-5	-	TRBD2	TGTGCCAGCAGTTACAGCGGGATTCACAATGAGCAGTTCTTC	CASSYSGIHNEQFF
TRBJ1-3	TRBV7-9	-	-	TGTGCCAGCAGCTTAGGGGGACTCTCTGGAAACACCATATATTTT	CASSLGGLSGNTIYF
TRBJ2-2	TRBV19	-	TRBD1	TGTGCCAGTAGGCCGAACGACAGGGACACCGGGGAGCTGTTTTTT	CASRPNDRDTGELFF
TRBJ1-2	TRBV7-9	-	TRBD1	TGTGCCAGCAGCTTAGGGCGGGACAGGGGTAGGAGTGGCTACACCTTC	CASSLGRDRGRSGYTF
TRBJ2-5	TRBV7-2	-	-	TGTGCCAGCAGCTTACTTTCGACAGCACAAGAGACCCAGTACTTC	CASSLLSTAQETQYF
TRBJ2-7	TRBV2	-	-	TGTGCCAGCAGGGACAATAACTACGAGCAGTACTTC	CASRDNNYEQYF
TRBJ2-5	TRBV6-5	-	TRBD1	TGTGCCAGCAGGGACCGGGACAGAGAGACCCAGTACTTC	CASRDRDRETQYF
TRBJ2-1	TRBV5-1	-	-	TGCGCCAGCAGCTTCGCGGAGGGTTCCTACAATGAGCAGTTCTTC	CASSFAEGSYNEQFF
TRBJ1-1	TRBV5-4	-	TRBD1	TGTGCCAGCAGCGTAGATAGGACAGGGTGGGGAGCTTTCTTT	CASSVDRTGWGAFF
TRBJ2-7	TRBV5-3	-	TRBD2	TGTGCCAGAAGCTTGATGGCTAGCGGAAGGCCCATTGGTAACGAGCAGTACTTC	CARSLMASGRPIGNEQYF
TRBJ2-7	TRBV4-1	-	TRBD2	TGCGCCAGCAGCCAAGATTGGATCGGGGCGAGCGGGACCTACGAGCAGTACTTC	CASSQDWIGASGTYEQYF
TRBJ2-7	TRBV6-5	-	-	TGTGCCAGCAGTTACCCGGGAGCGAACTCCTACGAGCAGTACTTC	CASSYPGANSYEQYF
TRBJ2-7	TRBV27	-	-	TGTGCGAGCGGTCGGGGGGCTTCCTACGAGCAGTACTTC	CASGRGASYEQYF
TRBJ1-2	TRBV5-1	-	TRBD1	TGCGCCAGCAGCTTGGAGACAGGGGTCCTGAAACCCTATGGCTACACCTTC	CASSLETGVLKPYGYTF
TRBJ2-3	TRBV7-2	-	-	TGTGCCAGCAGCTTAGGCGCCTTCACAGATACGCAGTATTTT	CASSLGAFTDTQYF
TRBJ1-2	TRBV2	-	-	TGTGCCAGCAGTGAAGACAGGCGCTCCTATGGCTACACCTTC	CASSEDRRSYGYTF